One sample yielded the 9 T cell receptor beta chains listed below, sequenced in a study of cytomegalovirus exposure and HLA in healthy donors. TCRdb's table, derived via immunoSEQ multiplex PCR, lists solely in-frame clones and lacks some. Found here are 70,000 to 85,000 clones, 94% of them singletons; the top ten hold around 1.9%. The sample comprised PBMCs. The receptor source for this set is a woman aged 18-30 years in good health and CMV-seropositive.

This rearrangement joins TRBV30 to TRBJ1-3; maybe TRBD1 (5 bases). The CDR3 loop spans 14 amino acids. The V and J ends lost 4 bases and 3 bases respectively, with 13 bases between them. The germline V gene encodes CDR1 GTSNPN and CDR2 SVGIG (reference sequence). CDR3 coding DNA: TGTGCCTGGATACCTCAGGGTTTTGGAAACACCATATATTTT. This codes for CAWIPQGFGNTIYF.

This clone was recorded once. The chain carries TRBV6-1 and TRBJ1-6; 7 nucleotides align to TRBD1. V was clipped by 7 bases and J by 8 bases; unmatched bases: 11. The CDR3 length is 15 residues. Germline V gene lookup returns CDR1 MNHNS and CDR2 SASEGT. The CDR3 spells CASKEQGISDSPLHF. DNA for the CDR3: TGTGCCAGCAAGGAACAGGGGATAAGTGATTCACCCCTCCACTTT.

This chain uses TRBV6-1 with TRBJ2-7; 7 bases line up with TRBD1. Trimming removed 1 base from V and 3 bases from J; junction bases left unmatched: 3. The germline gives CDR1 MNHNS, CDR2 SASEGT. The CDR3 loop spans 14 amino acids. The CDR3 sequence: CASSEGQGVYEQYF. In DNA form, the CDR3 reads TGTGCCAGCAGTGAAGGGCAGGGGGTCTACGAGCAGTACTTC.

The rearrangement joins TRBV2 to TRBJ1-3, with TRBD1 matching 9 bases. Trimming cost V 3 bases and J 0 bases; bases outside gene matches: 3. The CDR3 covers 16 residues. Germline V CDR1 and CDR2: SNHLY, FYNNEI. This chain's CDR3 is CASSEGQGLSGNTIYF. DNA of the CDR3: TGTGCCAGCAGTGAGGGACAGGGCCTCTCTGGAAACACCATATATTTT.

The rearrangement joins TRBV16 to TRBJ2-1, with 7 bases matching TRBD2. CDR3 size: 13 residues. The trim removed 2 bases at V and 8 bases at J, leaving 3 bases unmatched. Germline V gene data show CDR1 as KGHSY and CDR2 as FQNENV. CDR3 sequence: CASSQAGVHEQFF. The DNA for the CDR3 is TGTGCCAGCAGCCAAGCGGGAGTCCATGAGCAGTTCTTC.

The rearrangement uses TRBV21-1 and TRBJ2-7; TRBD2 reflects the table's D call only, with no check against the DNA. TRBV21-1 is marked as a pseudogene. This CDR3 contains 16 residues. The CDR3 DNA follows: TGTGCCAGCAGCTTTCCCCCCCGCGGGGAGGGTTACGAGCAGTACTTC. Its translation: CASSFPPRGEGYEQYF.

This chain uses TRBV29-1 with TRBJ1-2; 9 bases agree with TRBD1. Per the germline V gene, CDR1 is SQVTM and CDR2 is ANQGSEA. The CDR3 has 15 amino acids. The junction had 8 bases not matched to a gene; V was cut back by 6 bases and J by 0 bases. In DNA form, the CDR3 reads TGCAGCGTACAGGGGGCCCTAGATTCTAACTATGGCTACACCTTC. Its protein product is CSVQGALDSNYGYTF.

The DNA for the CDR3 is TGTGCCAGCAGCCCAAGGAGAACATCAGTGAACACTGAAGCTTTCTTT. Translating gives CASSPRRTSVNTEAFF. This chain links TRBV7-9 with TRBJ1-1; the D is unclear. V lost 5 bases to trimming and J lost 0 bases, with 16 bases between them. There are 16 residues in the CDR3. Per germline, CDR1 SEHNR and CDR2 FQNEAQ (reference sequence).

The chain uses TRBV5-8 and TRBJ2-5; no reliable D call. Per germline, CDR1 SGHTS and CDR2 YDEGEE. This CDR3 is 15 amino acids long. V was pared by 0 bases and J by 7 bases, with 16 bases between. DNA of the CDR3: TGTGCCAGCAGCTTGGCCGTGGCCGTCCGTGGGACCCAGTACTTC. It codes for CASSLAVAVRGTQYF.